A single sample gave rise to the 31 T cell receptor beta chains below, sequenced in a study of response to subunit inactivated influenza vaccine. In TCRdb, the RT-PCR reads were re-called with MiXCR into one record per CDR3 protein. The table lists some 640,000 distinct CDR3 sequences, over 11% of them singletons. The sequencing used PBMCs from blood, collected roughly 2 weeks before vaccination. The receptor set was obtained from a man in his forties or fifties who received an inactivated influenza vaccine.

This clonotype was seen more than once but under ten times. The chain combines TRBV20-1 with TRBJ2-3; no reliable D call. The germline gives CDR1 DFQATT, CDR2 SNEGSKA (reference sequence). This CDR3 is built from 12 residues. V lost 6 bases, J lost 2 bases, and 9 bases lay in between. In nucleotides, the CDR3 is TGCAGTGCACAACGATTCACAGATACGCAGTATTTT. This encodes CSAQRFTDTQYF.

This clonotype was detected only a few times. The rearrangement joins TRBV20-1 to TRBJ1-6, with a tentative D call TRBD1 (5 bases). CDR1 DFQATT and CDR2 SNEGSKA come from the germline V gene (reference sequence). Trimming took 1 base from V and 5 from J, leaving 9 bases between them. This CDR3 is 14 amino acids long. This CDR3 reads CSARGGRDNSPLHF. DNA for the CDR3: TGCAGTGCTAGAGGAGGCAGGGATAATTCACCCCTCCACTTT.

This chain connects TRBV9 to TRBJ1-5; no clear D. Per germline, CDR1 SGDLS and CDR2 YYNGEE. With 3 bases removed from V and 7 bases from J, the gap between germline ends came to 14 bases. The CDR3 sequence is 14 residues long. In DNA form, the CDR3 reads TGTGCCAGCAGCGCCGGTGTCTCGGGCCAGCCCCAGCATTTT. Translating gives CASSAGVSGQPQHF.

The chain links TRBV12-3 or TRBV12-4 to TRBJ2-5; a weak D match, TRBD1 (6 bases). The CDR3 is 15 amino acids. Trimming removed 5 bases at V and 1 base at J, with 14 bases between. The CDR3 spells CASSPSWTAQETQYF. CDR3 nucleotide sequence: TGTGCCAGCAGTCCTAGCTGGACAGCCCAAGAGACCCAGTACTTC.

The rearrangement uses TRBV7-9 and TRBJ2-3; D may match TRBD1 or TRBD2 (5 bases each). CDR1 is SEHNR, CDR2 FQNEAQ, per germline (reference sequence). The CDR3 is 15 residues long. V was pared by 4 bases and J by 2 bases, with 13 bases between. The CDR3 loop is CASSYDGADTDTQYF. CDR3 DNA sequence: TGTGCCAGCAGCTATGACGGGGCTGACACAGATACGCAGTATTTT.

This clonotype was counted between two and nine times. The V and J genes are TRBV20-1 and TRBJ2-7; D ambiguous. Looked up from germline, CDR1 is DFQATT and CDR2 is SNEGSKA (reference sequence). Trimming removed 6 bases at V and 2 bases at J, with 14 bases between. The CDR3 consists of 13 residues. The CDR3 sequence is CSALLGYPYEQYF. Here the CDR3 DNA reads TGCAGTGCCCTCCTAGGATACCCCTACGAGCAGTACTTC.

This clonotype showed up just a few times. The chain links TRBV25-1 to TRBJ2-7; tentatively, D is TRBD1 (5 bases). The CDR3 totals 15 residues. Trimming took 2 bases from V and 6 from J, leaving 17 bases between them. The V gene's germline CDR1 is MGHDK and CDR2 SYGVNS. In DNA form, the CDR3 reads TGTGCCAGCAGTGAACCGACCAGGGCCGAGGTCGAGCAGTACTTC. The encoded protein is CASSEPTRAEVEQYF.

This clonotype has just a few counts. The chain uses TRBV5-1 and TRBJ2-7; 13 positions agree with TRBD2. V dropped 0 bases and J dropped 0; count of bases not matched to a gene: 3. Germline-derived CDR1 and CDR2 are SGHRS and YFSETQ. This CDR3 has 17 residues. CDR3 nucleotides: TGCGCCAGCAGCTTGGGACTAGCGGGAGGCCACTCCTACGAGCAGTACTTC. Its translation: CASSLGLAGGHSYEQYF.

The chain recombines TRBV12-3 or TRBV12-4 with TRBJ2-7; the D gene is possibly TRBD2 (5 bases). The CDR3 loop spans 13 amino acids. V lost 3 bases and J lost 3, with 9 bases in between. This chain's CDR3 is CASSFGEIYEQYF. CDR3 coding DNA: TGTGCCAGCAGTTTTGGGGAGATCTACGAGCAGTACTTC.

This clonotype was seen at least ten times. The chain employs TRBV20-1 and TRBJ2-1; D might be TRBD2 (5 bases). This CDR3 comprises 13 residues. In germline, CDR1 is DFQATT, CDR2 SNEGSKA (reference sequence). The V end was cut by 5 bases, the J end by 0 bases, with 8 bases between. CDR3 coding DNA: TGCAGTGCTCGGACTCCCTCCTACAATGAGCAGTTCTTC. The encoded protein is CSARTPSYNEQFF.

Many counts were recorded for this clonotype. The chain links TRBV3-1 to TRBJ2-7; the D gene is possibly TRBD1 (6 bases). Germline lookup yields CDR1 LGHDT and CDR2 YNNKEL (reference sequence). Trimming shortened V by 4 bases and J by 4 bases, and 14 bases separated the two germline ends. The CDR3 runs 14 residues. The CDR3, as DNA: TGTGCCAGCAGCCCTTCAGTGACAGGTTACGAGCAGTACTTC. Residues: CASSPSVTGYEQYF.

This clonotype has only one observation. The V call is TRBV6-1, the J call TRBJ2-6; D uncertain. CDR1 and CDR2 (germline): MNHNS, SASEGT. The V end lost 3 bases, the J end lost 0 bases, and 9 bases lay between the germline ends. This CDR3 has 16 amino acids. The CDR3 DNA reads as TGTGCCAGCAGTGACCCCCAGAGCTCTGGGGCCAACGTCCTGACTTTC. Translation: CASSDPQSSGANVLTF.

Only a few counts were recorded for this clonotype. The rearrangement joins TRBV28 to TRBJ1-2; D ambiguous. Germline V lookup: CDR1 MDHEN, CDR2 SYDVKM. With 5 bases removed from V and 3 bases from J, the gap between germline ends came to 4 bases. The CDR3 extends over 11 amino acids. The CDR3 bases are TGTGCCAGCAGTGGATACTATGGCTACACCTTC. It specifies CASSGYYGYTF.

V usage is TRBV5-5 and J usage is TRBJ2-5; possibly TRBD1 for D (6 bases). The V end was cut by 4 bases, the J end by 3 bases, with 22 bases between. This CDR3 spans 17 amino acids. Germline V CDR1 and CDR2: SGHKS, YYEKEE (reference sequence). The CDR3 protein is CASSPGVGRRLKETQYF. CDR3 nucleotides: TGTGCCAGCAGCCCAGGGGTCGGCCGCCGCCTTAAAGAGACCCAGTACTTC.

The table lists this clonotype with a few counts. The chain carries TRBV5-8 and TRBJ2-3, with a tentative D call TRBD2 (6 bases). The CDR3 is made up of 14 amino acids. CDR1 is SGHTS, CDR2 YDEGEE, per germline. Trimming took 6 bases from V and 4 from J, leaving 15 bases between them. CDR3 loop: CASISGRGSDTQYF. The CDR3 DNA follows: TGTGCCAGCATCTCGGGGCGGGGCTCAGATACGCAGTATTTT.

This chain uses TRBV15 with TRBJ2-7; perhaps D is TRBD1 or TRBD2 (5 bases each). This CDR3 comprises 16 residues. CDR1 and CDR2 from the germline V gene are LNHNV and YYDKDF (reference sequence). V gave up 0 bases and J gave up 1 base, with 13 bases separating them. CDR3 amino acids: CATSRDSGPLSYEQYF. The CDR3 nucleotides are TGTGCCACCAGCAGAGATTCGGGGCCTCTTTCCTACGAGCAGTACTTC.

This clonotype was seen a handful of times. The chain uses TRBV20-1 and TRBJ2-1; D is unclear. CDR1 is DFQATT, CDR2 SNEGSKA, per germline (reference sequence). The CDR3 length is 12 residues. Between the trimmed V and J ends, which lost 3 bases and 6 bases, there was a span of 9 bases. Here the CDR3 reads CSASLGANEQFF. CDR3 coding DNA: TGCAGTGCTAGCCTCGGAGCCAATGAGCAGTTCTTC.

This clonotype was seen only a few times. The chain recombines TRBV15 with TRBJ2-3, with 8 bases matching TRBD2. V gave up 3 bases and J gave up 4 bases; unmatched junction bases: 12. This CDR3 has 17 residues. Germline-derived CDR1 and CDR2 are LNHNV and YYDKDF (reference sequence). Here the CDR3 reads CATSSGRAVRFADTQYF. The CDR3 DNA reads TGTGCCACCAGCAGCGGGAGGGCCGTCCGTTTCGCAGATACGCAGTATTTT.

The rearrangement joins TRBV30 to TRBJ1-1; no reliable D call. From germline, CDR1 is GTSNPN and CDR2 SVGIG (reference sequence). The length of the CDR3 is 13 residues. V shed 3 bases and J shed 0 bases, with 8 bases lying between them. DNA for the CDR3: TGTGCCTGGAGAAATCAGCTGAACACTGAAGCTTTCTTT. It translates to CAWRNQLNTEAFF.

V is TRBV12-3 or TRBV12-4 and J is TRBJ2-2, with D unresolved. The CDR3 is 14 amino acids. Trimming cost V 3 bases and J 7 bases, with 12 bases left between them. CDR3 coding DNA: TGTGCCAGCAGTTTGGGCCAGGATGGCGGGGAGCTGTTTTTT. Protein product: CASSLGQDGGELFF.

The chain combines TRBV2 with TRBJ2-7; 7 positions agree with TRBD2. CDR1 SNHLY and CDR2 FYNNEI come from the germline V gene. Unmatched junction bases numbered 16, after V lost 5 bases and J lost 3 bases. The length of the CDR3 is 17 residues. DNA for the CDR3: TGTGCCAGCAGTCCCACACCATATACTAGCGCGAACTACGAGCAGTACTTC. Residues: CASSPTPYTSANYEQYF.

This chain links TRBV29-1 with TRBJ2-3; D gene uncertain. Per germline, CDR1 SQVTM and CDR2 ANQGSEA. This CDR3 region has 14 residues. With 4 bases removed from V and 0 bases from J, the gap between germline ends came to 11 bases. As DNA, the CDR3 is TGCAGCGTTGTTGGCAGCCCTAGCACAGATACGCAGTATTTT. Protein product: CSVVGSPSTDTQYF.

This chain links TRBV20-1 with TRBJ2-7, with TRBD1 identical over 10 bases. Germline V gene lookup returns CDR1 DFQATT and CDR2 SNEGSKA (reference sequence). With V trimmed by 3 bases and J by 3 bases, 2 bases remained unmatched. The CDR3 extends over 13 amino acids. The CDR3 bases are TGCAGTGCTAGCTGGGACAGGGGCTACGAGCAGTACTTC. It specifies CSASWDRGYEQYF.

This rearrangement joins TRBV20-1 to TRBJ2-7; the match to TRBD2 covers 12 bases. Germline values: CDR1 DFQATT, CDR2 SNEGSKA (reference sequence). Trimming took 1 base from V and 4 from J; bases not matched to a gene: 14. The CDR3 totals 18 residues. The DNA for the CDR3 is TGCAGTGCTAGAGTAGGACTAGCGGGACTGCTTTACAGTTACGAGCAGTACTTC. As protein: CSARVGLAGLLYSYEQYF.

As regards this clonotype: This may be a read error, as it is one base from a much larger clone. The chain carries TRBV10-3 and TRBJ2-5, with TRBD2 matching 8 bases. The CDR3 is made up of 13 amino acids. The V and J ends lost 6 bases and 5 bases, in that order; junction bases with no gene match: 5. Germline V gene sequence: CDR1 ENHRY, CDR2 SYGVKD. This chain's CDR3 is CAIRIAGHETQYF. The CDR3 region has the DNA TGTGCCATCAGAATAGCGGGACACGAGACCCAGTACTTC.

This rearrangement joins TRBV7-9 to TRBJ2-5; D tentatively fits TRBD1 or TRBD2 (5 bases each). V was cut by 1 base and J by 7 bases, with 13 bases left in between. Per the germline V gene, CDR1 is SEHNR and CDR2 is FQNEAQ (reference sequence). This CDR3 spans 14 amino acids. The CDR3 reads CASSLDLRDGTQYF. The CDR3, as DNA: TGTGCCAGCAGCTTAGATCTACGGGACGGGACCCAGTACTTC.

CDR3 nucleotides: TGTGCCATCAGTCGACAGGATCTTAACTATGGCTACACCTTC. It codes for CAISRQDLNYGYTF. This rearrangement joins TRBV10-3 to TRBJ1-2, with a possible D match to TRBD1 (6 bases). V was clipped by 5 bases and J by 1 base, with 11 bases between them. The CDR3 contains 14 residues. CDR1 and CDR2 (germline): ENHRY, SYGVKD.

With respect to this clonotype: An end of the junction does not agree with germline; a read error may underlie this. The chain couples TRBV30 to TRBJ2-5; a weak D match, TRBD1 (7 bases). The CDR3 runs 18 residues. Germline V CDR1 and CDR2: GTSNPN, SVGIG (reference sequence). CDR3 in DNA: TGTGCCTGGAGCGCGGACAGGACTACCTACCGGGACCAGGAGACCCAGTACTTC. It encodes CAWSADRTTYRDQETQYF. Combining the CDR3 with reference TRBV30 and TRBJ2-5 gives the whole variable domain SQTIHQWPATLVQPVGSPLSLECTVEGTSNPNLYWYRQAAGRGLQLLFYSVGIGQISSEVPQNLSASRPQDRQFILSSKKLLLSDSGFYLCAWSADRTTYRDQETQYFGPGTRLLVL.

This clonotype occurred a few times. The CDR3 spells CASSSDSGRGLEQYF. CDR3 in DNA: TGTGCCAGCAGTTCGGATAGCGGGAGGGGCCTCGAGCAGTACTTC. V usage is TRBV12-3 or TRBV12-4 and J usage is TRBJ2-7, with TRBD2 identical over 11 bases. V lost 4 bases to trimming and J lost 6 bases; unmatched junction nucleotides: 8. This CDR3 is 15 amino acids long.

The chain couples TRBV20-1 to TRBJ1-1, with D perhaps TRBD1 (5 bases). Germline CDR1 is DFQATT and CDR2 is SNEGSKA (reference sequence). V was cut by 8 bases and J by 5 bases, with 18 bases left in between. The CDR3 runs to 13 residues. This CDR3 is CSPHRLRQTEAFF. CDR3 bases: TGCAGTCCCCACAGGCTGAGGCAAACTGAAGCTTTCTTT.

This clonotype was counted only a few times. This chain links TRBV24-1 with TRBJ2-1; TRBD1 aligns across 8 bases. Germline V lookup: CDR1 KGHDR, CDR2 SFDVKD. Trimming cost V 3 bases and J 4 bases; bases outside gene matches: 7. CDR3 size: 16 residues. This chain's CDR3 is CATSDLRTGKYNEQFF. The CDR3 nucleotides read TGTGCCACCAGTGATCTACGGACAGGGAAATACAATGAGCAGTTCTTC.